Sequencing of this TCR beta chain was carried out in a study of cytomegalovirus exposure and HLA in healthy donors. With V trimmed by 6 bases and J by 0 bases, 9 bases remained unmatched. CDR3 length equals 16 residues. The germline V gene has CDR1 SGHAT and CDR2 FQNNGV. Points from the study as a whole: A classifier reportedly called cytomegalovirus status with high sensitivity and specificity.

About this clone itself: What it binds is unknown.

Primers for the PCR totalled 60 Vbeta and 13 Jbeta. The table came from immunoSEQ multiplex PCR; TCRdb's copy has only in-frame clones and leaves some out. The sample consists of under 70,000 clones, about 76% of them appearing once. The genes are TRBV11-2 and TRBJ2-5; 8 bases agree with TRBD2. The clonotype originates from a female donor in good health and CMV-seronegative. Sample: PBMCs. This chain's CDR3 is CASSLMAGGHQETQYF. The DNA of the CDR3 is TGTGCCAGCAGTCTAATGGCGGGAGGTCACCAAGAGACCCAGTACTTC. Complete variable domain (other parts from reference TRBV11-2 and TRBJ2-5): EAGVAQSPRYKIIEKRQSVAFWCNPISGHATLYWYQQILGQGPKLLIQFQNNGVVDDSQLPKDRFSAERLKGVDSTLKIQPAKLEDSAVYLCASSLMAGGHQETQYFGPGTRLLVL.